This T cell receptor beta chain was obtained from a study of spatial heterogeneity in lung cancer. Noted time point: sample taken at primary tumor resection. Whole RNA was taken from tumor, nontumor lung or frozen PBMC; it was then sequenced unsorted. The table lists this clonotype with many counts. Its cognate antigen is unknown. TCRdb reprocessed the 5' RACE reads with MiXCR, giving one entry per CDR3 protein. Among 75,000 or so distinct CDR3 sequences listed, 8% were seen once. CDR1 is SQVTM, CDR2 ANQGSEA, per germline. V lost 5 bases and J lost 12; bases outside the gene matches: 6. The CDR3 is 11 amino acids. Notes on the study in general: TCRs found ubiquitously expanded in tumor appeared in blood more at resection than at follow-up.

This chain joins TRBV29-1 and TRBJ2-3, with 9 bases that match TRBD1. Sequenced material: PBMCs, taken at surgery. The clonotype was recovered from a male donor with early-stage non-small cell lung cancer. This CDR3 is CSVSGTGIQYF. CDR3 in DNA: TGCAGCGTTTCCGGGACAGGGATTCAGTATTTT.